The 28 T cell receptor beta chains given below trace back to one sample, sequenced in a study of T cell clonotyping in hematopoietic cell transplantation. The method was immunoSEQ multiplex PCR; TCRdb's version includes in-frame clones alone and lacks a portion of them. Of roughly 44,000 clones in the sample, about 85% were seen once. Time point denoted: recipient sample about 28 days before transplant, after cytoreduction. The starting material was peripheral blood mononuclear cells, obtained before stem cell transplant. These receptors all stem from a man aged 60 to 75 with acute myeloid leukemia. Some clones in this sample may be carry-over from other donors' samples.

The rearrangement joins TRBV5-1 to TRBJ2-1; possibly TRBD1 or TRBD2 for D (6 bases each). V gave up 2 bases and J gave up 5 bases, with 11 bases separating them. There are 14 residues in the CDR3. The V gene's germline CDR1 is SGHRS and CDR2 YFSETQ. CDR3 bases: TGCGCCAGCAGCTTTGGGGGGCACAACAATGAGCAGTTCTTC. Translation: CASSFGGHNNEQFF. Full variable domain (remainder filled in from reference TRBV5-1 and TRBJ2-1): KAGVTQTPRYLIKTRGQQVTLSCSPISGHRSVSWYQQTPGQGLQFLFEYFSETQRNKGNFPGRFSGRQFSNSRSEMNVSTLELGDSALYLCASSFGGHNNEQFFGPGTRLTVL.

The V gene is TRBV4-2, the J gene TRBJ1-2; TRBD1 is a possible D gene (5 bases). V was pared by 3 bases and J by 11 bases, with 13 bases between. Germline assignment: CDR1 LGHNA and CDR2 YNFKEQ. The CDR3 totals 12 residues. CDR3 amino acids: CASSQGRTKYTF. CDR3 in DNA: TGTGCCAGCAGCCAGGGACGGACAAAGTACACCTTC.

This chain links TRBV19 with TRBJ1-5; possible D gene TRBD1, 6 bases. V dropped 1 base and J dropped 4 bases, with 14 bases sitting between them. This CDR3 comprises 16 residues. Germline CDR1 LNHDA, CDR2 SQIVND (reference sequence). CDR3 bases: TGTGCCAGTAGTATAGGAGTTTGGACAGATAATCAGCCCCAGCATTTT. Its translation: CASSIGVWTDNQPQHF.

This chain connects TRBV6-5 to TRBJ1-1; 9 nucleotides agree with TRBD1. Per germline, CDR1 MNHEY and CDR2 SVGAGI. CDR3 size: 15 residues. Trimming at V came to 2 bases and at J to 7 bases, leaving 8 bases not matched to a gene. The CDR3 region is CASSYAATGGIEAFF. CDR3 nucleotides: TGTGCCAGCAGTTACGCCGCGACAGGGGGAATTGAAGCTTTCTTT.

V and J are TRBV29-1 and TRBJ2-7; the D gene is possibly TRBD2 (6 bases). Trimming removed 4 bases at V and 2 bases at J, with 12 bases between. Germline CDR1 and CDR2: SQVTM and ANQGSEA. CDR3 size: 13 residues. The CDR3 here is CSVGRGSTYEQYF. The CDR3 region has the DNA TGCAGCGTTGGGCGGGGCTCCACCTACGAGCAGTACTTC.

The V call is TRBV6-5, the J call TRBJ1-2; TRBD1 matches at 7 bases. The CDR3 loop spans 15 amino acids. The ends lost 6 bases at V and 5 bases at J; junction bases unmatched: 12. Germline V lookup: CDR1 MNHEY, CDR2 SVGAGI. The CDR3 nucleotides read TGTGCCAGCAGCCACACACCCGCCAGGGGGTATGGCTACACCTTC. Its protein product is CASSHTPARGYGYTF.

V and J are TRBV9 and TRBJ1-4; 9 bases are shared with TRBD1. With V trimmed by 2 bases and J by 4 bases, 3 bases remained unmatched. Germline V CDR1 and CDR2: SGDLS, YYNGEE. This CDR3 is built from 15 residues. The CDR3 region is CASSVRDRVNEKLFF. The CDR3 nucleotides read TGTGCCAGCAGCGTCAGGGACAGGGTTAATGAAAAACTGTTTTTT.

J is TRBJ1-5 and V is TRBV28; D unclear. The CDR3 loop spans 14 amino acids. V was clipped by 9 bases and J by 0 bases, with 12 bases between them. Germline V lookup: CDR1 MDHEN, CDR2 SYDVKM. The CDR3 DNA follows: TGTGCCAGGAAGACACTTGATAGCAATCAGCCCCAGCATTTT. Translation gives CARKTLDSNQPQHF. The whole variable domain, filled in from reference TRBV28 and TRBJ1-5, reads DVKVTQSSRYLVKRTGEKVFLECVQDMDHENMFWYRQDPGLGLRLIYFSYDVKMKEKGDIPEGYSVSREKKERFSLILESASTNQTSMYLCARKTLDSNQPQHFGDGTRLSIL.

This chain connects TRBV28 to TRBJ1-4, with D unresolved. The germline gives CDR1 MDHEN, CDR2 SYDVKM. There are 17 residues in the CDR3. Trimming shortened V by 5 bases and J by 0 bases, and 16 bases separated the two germline ends. CDR3 bases: TGTGCCAGCAGTCGAGGTCGGGAGACTGCAACTAATGAAAAACTGTTTTTT. This translates into CASSRGRETATNEKLFF.

The V and J genes are TRBV4-1 and TRBJ2-5; no clear D. V was pared by 9 bases and J by 5 bases, with 19 bases between. The CDR3 totals 14 residues. Germline V lookup: CDR1 MGHRA, CDR2 YSYEKL. CDR3 protein: CASRPASPRETQYF. CDR3 DNA: TGCGCCAGTCGACCGGCCAGTCCTCGGGAGACCCAGTACTTC.

V usage is TRBV7-2 and J usage is TRBJ2-7, with D unclear. This CDR3 has 13 residues. The V gene lost 5 bases and the J gene lost 1 base, with 9 bases spanning the gap. In germline, CDR1 is SGHTA, CDR2 FQGNSA. This CDR3 is CASSTDGSYEQYF. The CDR3 DNA sequence: TGTGCCAGCAGCACTGACGGTTCCTACGAGCAGTACTTC.

The V call is TRBV7-9, the J call TRBJ1-1; D is possibly TRBD1 (5 bases). Trimming left V 5 bases short and J 1 base short, with 23 bases between. The V gene's germline CDR1 is SEHNR and CDR2 FQNEAQ (reference sequence). CDR3 size: 18 residues. CDR3 sequence (DNA): TGTGCCAGCAGCCCAACCGGCGTTATCGGGGGATGGAACACTGAAGCTTTCTTT. Translating gives CASSPTGVIGGWNTEAFF.

The V call is TRBV7-2, the J call TRBJ1-2; tentative D call: TRBD1 (5 bases). From germline, CDR1 is SGHTA and CDR2 FQGNSA. This CDR3 spans 15 amino acids. V was pared by 0 bases and J by 5 bases, with 13 bases between. The CDR3 loop is CASSLAWGAGYGYTF. The CDR3 region has the DNA TGTGCCAGCAGCTTAGCGTGGGGCGCGGGGTATGGCTACACCTTC.

This clone was counted only a few times. The gene calls are TRBV19 and TRBJ1-5; 9 bases map to TRBD1. The CDR3 is made up of 15 amino acids. V lost 7 bases to trimming and J lost 3 bases; unmatched junction nucleotides: 7. Germline V CDR1 and CDR2: LNHDA, SQIVND (reference sequence). The CDR3 nucleotides are TGTGCCAGTATCGGGACAGGGAGAACCAATCAGCCCCAGCATTTT. It specifies CASIGTGRTNQPQHF.

The chain employs TRBV7-9 and TRBJ2-2; 11 bases are shared with TRBD1. V was pared by 6 bases and J by 4 bases, with 4 bases of the junction left unmatched. The CDR3 loop spans 15 amino acids. The V gene's germline CDR1 is SEHNR and CDR2 FQNEAQ (reference sequence). CDR3 residues: CASSSDRGPTGELFF. CDR3 DNA: TGTGCCAGCAGTTCGGACAGGGGGCCCACCGGGGAGCTGTTTTTT.

This rearrangement joins TRBV5-1 to TRBJ1-4; 12 nucleotides agree with TRBD1. Unmatched junction bases numbered 6, after V lost 2 bases and J lost 7 bases. The CDR3 runs 16 residues. Germline V gene sequence: CDR1 SGHRS, CDR2 YFSETQ. The CDR3 sequence is CASSFPGTGGVEKLFF. The CDR3 coding sequence is TGCGCCAGCAGCTTCCCCGGGACAGGGGGCGTTGAAAAACTGTTTTTT.

The chain couples TRBV29-1 to TRBJ2-5; TRBD2 agrees at 7 bases. With 6 bases clipped from V and 2 bases from J, the junction kept 3 bases outside the gene matches. Germline CDR1 and CDR2: SQVTM and ANQGSEA. The CDR3 totals 12 residues. Written as DNA, the CDR3 is TGCAGCGTGAGGACTAGTCAAGAGACCCAGTACTTC. This codes for CSVRTSQETQYF.

V gene TRBV6-5 combines with J gene TRBJ1-5; 8 positions agree with TRBD1. Trimming cost V 6 bases and J 2 bases; bases outside gene matches: 3. Germline CDR1 and CDR2: MNHEY and SVGAGI. This CDR3 comprises 14 residues. The CDR3 protein is CASSQDRGNQPQHF. CDR3 nucleotide sequence: TGTGCCAGCAGCCAGGACAGGGGCAATCAGCCCCAGCATTTT.

The chain is built from TRBV4-3 and TRBJ2-7; D gene uncertain. CDR1 is LGHNA and CDR2 is YSLEER in the germline V gene. With 0 bases removed from V and 2 bases from J, the gap between germline ends came to 11 bases. The CDR3 runs to 15 residues. The CDR3 reads CASSQEPAETYEQYF. CDR3 DNA sequence: TGCGCCAGCAGCCAAGAACCCGCAGAAACCTACGAGCAGTACTTC.

The CDR3 spells CASSVVVEQYF. The CDR3 region has the DNA TGTGCCAGCAGTGTTGTTGTCGAGCAGTACTTC. V gene TRBV2 combines with J gene TRBJ2-7, with D unclear. The CDR3 totals 11 residues. V was shortened by 4 bases and J by 6 bases, with 7 bases between the two germline ends. The V gene's germline CDR1 is SNHLY and CDR2 FYNNEI. Combining the CDR3 with reference TRBV2 and TRBJ2-7 gives the whole variable domain EPEVTQTPSHQVTQMGQEVILRCVPISNHLYFYWYRQILGQKVEFLVSFYNNEISEKSEIFDDQFSVERPDGSNFTLKIRSTKLEDSAMYFCASSVVVEQYFGPGTRLTVT.

In its sample, this clone was seen once. The rearrangement uses TRBV27 and TRBJ1-3; 9 bases agree with TRBD1. Germline trimming cut 4 bases from V and 4 bases from J; bases unmatched to any gene: 5. The CDR3 is made up of 15 amino acids. Per germline, CDR1 MNHEY and CDR2 SMNVEV (reference sequence). In DNA form, the CDR3 reads TGTGCCAGCAGTTGGACAGGGGACCCCGGAAACACCATATATTTT. Its protein product is CASSWTGDPGNTIYF.

The chain has TRBV29-1 and TRBJ1-1; perhaps TRBD1 as D (5 bases). CDR1 SQVTM and CDR2 ANQGSEA come from the germline V gene. Trimming pared 7 bases from V and 0 bases from J, leaving 12 bases between. This CDR3 has 13 amino acids. The CDR3 region is CSGRQTMNTEAFF. The CDR3 DNA sequence: TGCAGCGGTCGACAGACTATGAACACTGAAGCTTTCTTT.

The V call is TRBV28, the J call TRBJ1-2; 10 bases fit TRBD1. The CDR3 covers 18 residues. V lost 5 bases to trimming and J lost 4 bases; unmatched junction nucleotides: 16. From germline, CDR1 is MDHEN and CDR2 SYDVKM. CDR3 residues: CASSTWTGGRDISYGYTF. CDR3 in DNA: TGTGCCAGCAGTACGTGGACAGGGGGAAGGGACATAAGCTATGGCTACACCTTC.

V usage is TRBV2 and J usage is TRBJ1-1; tentative D call: TRBD1 (6 bases). CDR1 SNHLY and CDR2 FYNNEI come from the germline V gene. V lost 2 bases to trimming and J lost 4 bases, with 20 bases between them. The CDR3 is 17 amino acids. The CDR3 DNA reads as TGTGCCAGCAGTGAAAGGGGTTTGAATGGGGGCGGCACTGAAGCTTTCTTT. Amino acids: CASSERGLNGGGTEAFF.

This chain joins TRBV7-2 and TRBJ1-4; the D gene is possibly TRBD1 (5 bases). Per germline, CDR1 SGHTA and CDR2 FQGNSA. Trimming removed 4 bases from V and 0 bases from J, with 12 bases in between. The length of the CDR3 is 16 residues. The CDR3 DNA sequence: TGTGCCAGCAGCTCGGGGGTAGTTGCAACTAATGAAAAACTGTTTTTT. Protein sequence: CASSSGVVATNEKLFF.

This chain uses TRBV6-1 with TRBJ1-3; D gene ambiguous. CDR1 and CDR2 (germline): MNHNS, SASEGT. This CDR3 has 14 amino acids. Trimming took 6 bases from V and 0 from J, leaving 9 bases between them. For the CDR3, the DNA is TGTGCCAGCAGGGAGCCCGTCTCTGGAAACACCATATATTTT. This translates into CASREPVSGNTIYF.

The J gene is TRBJ2-5, the V gene TRBV28; 8 nucleotides align to TRBD2. In germline, CDR1 is MDHEN, CDR2 SYDVKM. Unmatched junction bases numbered 6, after V lost 7 bases and J lost 5 bases. The length of the CDR3 is 13 residues. The CDR3 spells CASTGGGMETQYF. The DNA for the CDR3 is TGTGCCAGCACCGGGGGGGGAATGGAGACCCAGTACTTC. Full variable domain (rest looked up from reference TRBV28 and TRBJ2-5): DVKVTQSSRYLVKRTGEKVFLECVQDMDHENMFWYRQDPGLGLRLIYFSYDVKMKEKGDIPEGYSVSREKKERFSLILESASTNQTSMYLCASTGGGMETQYFGPGTRLLVL.

The chain employs TRBV7-9 and TRBJ2-5; TRBD2 matches at 7 bases. Germline V gene lookup returns CDR1 SEHNR and CDR2 FQNEAQ (reference sequence). V was pared by 0 bases and J by 5 bases, with 9 bases of the junction left unmatched. The CDR3 extends over 16 amino acids. CDR3: CASSLALGGGVETQYF. Written as DNA, the CDR3 is TGTGCCAGCAGCTTAGCGCTTGGGGGGGGTGTGGAGACCCAGTACTTC.